Listed here are 20 T cell receptor beta chains from one sample, sequenced in a study of CD4 T cells in relation to SARS-CoV-2 and coronaviruses. The unexposed donors gave CD4+ T cells in about 2011-2018, prior to COVID-19. After about ten days of culture, CD4+ T cells were isolated. Their cognate antigens are unknown. Produced via immunoSEQ multiplex PCR; TCRdb's table is partial and in-frame only. The sample includes fewer than 20,000 clones, approximately 80% of them seen just once. Specimen: CD4+ T cells from PBMCs, cultured in vitro. Receptor source: a human donor in good health.

This rearrangement joins TRBV7-3 to TRBJ1-2, with TRBD1 matching 7 bases. Germline V gene data show CDR1 as SGHTA and CDR2 as FQGTGA. This CDR3 has 14 residues. The trim removed 3 bases at V and 7 bases at J, leaving 8 bases unmatched. The CDR3 nucleotides are TGTGCCAGCAGCTTGACAGGGATGTCGCTTGGCTACACCTTC. This translates into CASSLTGMSLGYTF.

The J gene is TRBJ2-1, the V gene TRBV18, with 13 bases that match TRBD2. The CDR3 is 15 residues long. The ends lost 4 bases at V and 5 bases at J; junction bases unmatched: 2. Germline values: CDR1 KGHSH, CDR2 LQKENI. In DNA, the CDR3 is TGTGCCAGCTCACGAGGACTAGCGGGGGACAATGAGCAGTTCTTC. Translating it yields CASSRGLAGDNEQFF.

The rearrangement links TRBV11-3 to TRBJ2-7, with D tentatively TRBD2 (7 bases). Per germline, CDR1 SGHNT and CDR2 YENEEA. V was pared by 5 bases and J by 0 bases, with 14 bases between. The CDR3 runs to 15 residues. This CDR3 reads CASSRGGGGSYEQYF. The CDR3 nucleotides read TGTGCCAGCAGCCGCGGGGGCGGTGGCTCCTACGAGCAGTACTTC. The full variable domain, rest sourced from reference TRBV11-3 and TRBJ2-7, is EAGVVQSPRYKIIEKKQPVAFWCNPISGHNTLYWYLQNLGQGPELLIRYENEEAVDDSQLPKDRFSAERLKGVDSTLKIQPAELGDSAVYLCASSRGGGGSYEQYFGPGTRLTVT.

In this sample, this clone turned up a few times. The chain is built from TRBV6-6 and TRBJ2-1, with a tentative D call TRBD2 (5 bases). Germline V gene sequence: CDR1 MNHNY, CDR2 SVGAGI (reference sequence). The CDR3 runs to 14 residues. Trimming stripped 6 bases from V and 8 bases from J, with 17 bases between. The CDR3 here is CASSRRLPLDEQFF. The CDR3 nucleotides read TGTGCCAGCAGCCGGAGGCTGCCTTTGGATGAGCAGTTCTTC.

The gene calls are TRBV6-5 and TRBJ1-6; the match to TRBD1 covers 10 bases. The CDR3 contains 15 residues. CDR1 is MNHEY, CDR2 SVGAGI, per germline. V shed 1 base and J 8 bases; nucleotides not matched to a gene: 2. CDR3 sequence: CASSYFGTGDSPLHF. The CDR3 DNA follows: TGTGCCAGCAGTTACTTTGGGACAGGGGATTCACCCCTCCACTTT.

This chain connects TRBV24-1 to TRBJ2-5; D is uncertain. Germline CDR1 reads KGHDR; CDR2 reads SFDVKD. The CDR3 is 16 amino acids. Trimming left V 3 bases short and J 4 bases short, with 17 bases between. The CDR3 loop reads CATSDPSPGPGETQYF. DNA for the CDR3: TGTGCCACCAGTGATCCCAGCCCCGGACCGGGAGAGACCCAGTACTTC.

The chain links TRBV7-9 to TRBJ2-1; D not certain. The CDR3 consists of 16 residues. V lost 1 base and J lost 7, with 17 bases in between. Germline CDR1 is SEHNR and CDR2 is FQNEAQ (reference sequence). The DNA of the CDR3 is TGTGCCAGCAGCTTAGATCGAACGTTTCCACGAAATGAGCAGTTCTTC. This encodes CASSLDRTFPRNEQFF.

The rearrangement links TRBV30 to TRBJ1-4; D not certain. Between the trimmed V and J ends, which lost 2 bases and 7 bases, there was a span of 14 bases. The CDR3 is made up of 14 amino acids. Germline V lookup: CDR1 GTSNPN, CDR2 SVGIG (reference sequence). This CDR3 reads CAWSRRWEGEKLFF. Written as DNA, the CDR3 is TGTGCCTGGAGTAGGAGATGGGAAGGTGAAAAACTGTTTTTT.

A remark on this clone: The same CDR3 can be traced to other DNA sequences in this sample. This chain uses TRBV19 with TRBJ2-3; 9 nucleotides agree with TRBD1. The CDR3 runs 14 residues. V lost 7 bases and J lost 3; bases outside the gene matches: 5. Germline V gene lookup returns CDR1 LNHDA and CDR2 SQIVND (reference sequence). The DNA of the CDR3 is TGTGCCAGTAATCCGGGACAGGGTACAGATACGCAGTATTTT. Its protein is CASNPGQGTDTQYF.

The chain has TRBV29-1 and TRBJ2-2; weak D call: TRBD1 (5 bases). This CDR3 region has 12 residues. The ends were cut back, 8 bases at V and 2 bases at J, with 9 bases in the middle. In germline, CDR1 is SQVTM, CDR2 ANQGSEA. The CDR3 protein is CSLQGNTGELFF. The DNA of the CDR3 is TGCAGCCTCCAGGGAAACACCGGGGAGCTGTTTTTT.

The chain joins TRBV25-1 to TRBJ2-3; D may be TRBD2 (6 bases). The CDR3 contains 15 residues. Germline-derived CDR1 and CDR2 are MGHDK and SYGVNS. V lost 2 bases to trimming and J lost 6 bases, with 15 bases between them. CDR3 DNA: TGTGCCAGCAGTGAACGACTAGGAGGAGGGGATACGCAGTATTTT. Encoded protein: CASSERLGGGDTQYF.

This sequence joins TRBV11-3 and TRBJ1-3, with D maybe TRBD1 (5 bases). Per the germline V gene, CDR1 is SGHNT and CDR2 is YENEEA. This CDR3 is 15 amino acids long. The ends were cut back, 4 bases at V and 2 bases at J, with 12 bases in the middle. CDR3 nucleotides: TGTGCCAGCAGCTCCGGAGGGGCTACTGGAAACACCATATATTTT. Residues: CASSSGGATGNTIYF.

This clone showed up just a few times. The chain employs TRBV4-2 and TRBJ2-7; 7 bases map to TRBD2. V lost 4 bases, J lost 4 bases, and 13 bases stayed unmatched. The CDR3 totals 16 residues. Germline CDR1 reads LGHNA; CDR2 reads YNFKEQ. The DNA of the CDR3 is TGTGCCAGCAGCCCACTCCTGAGCGGGGCTTCTTACGAGCAGTACTTC. This gives the protein CASSPLLSGASYEQYF.

The chain carries TRBV2 and TRBJ1-6, with D possibly being TRBD1 (5 bases). The V end was cut by 4 bases, the J end by 16 bases, with 17 bases between. This CDR3 contains 13 residues. Germline loops: CDR1 SNHLY, CDR2 FYNNEI. The CDR3 nucleotides read TGTGCCAGCAGTGGGTACGGGGGGATTTTTCTCCACTTT. Translating it yields CASSGYGGIFLHF.

V usage is TRBV3-1 (or the pseudogene TRBV3-2) and J usage is TRBJ2-5; D is undetermined. The V and J ends lost 0 bases and 0 bases respectively, with 8 bases between them. Germline CDR1 and CDR2: LGHDT and YNNKEL (reference sequence). The length of the CDR3 is 15 residues. CDR3 sequence: CASSQDSLDQETQYF. The CDR3 bases are TGTGCCAGCAGCCAAGATAGCCTGGACCAAGAGACCCAGTACTTC.

The rearrangement joins TRBV30 to TRBJ2-1; 9 bases align to TRBD2. The J segment lost 7 bases and the V segment lost 3 bases, leaving 10 bases of the junction unmatched. Germline CDR1 GTSNPN, CDR2 SVGIG (reference sequence). The CDR3 is 15 residues long. The CDR3: CAWSRLGLASNEQFF. CDR3 bases: TGTGCCTGGAGCCGCCTAGGACTAGCGTCGAATGAGCAGTTCTTC. Full variable domain (rest looked up from reference TRBV30 and TRBJ2-1): SQTIHQWPATLVQPVGSPLSLECTVEGTSNPNLYWYRQAAGRGLQLLFYSVGIGQISSEVPQNLSASRPQDRQFILSSKKLLLSDSGFYLCAWSRLGLASNEQFFGPGTRLTVL.

This clone ranks as large. The chain combines TRBV7-2 with TRBJ2-1; the D is unclear. This CDR3 is built from 12 residues. V was trimmed by 4 bases and J by 10 bases, leaving 11 bases between them. Germline assignment: CDR1 SGHTA and CDR2 FQGNSA. This chain's CDR3 is CASSSYQEEQFF. The DNA of the CDR3 is TGTGCCAGCAGCTCGTACCAGGAGGAGCAGTTCTTC.

This clone was observed a single time. The chain recombines TRBV3-1 (or the pseudogene TRBV3-2) with TRBJ2-1; 7 bases match TRBD2. V gave up 0 bases and J gave up 15 bases; unmatched junction bases: 20. CDR1 is LGHDT and CDR2 is YNNKEL in the germline V gene (reference sequence). This CDR3 is built from 17 residues. This CDR3 reads CASSQDRGGTRVQRAFF. The CDR3, as DNA: TGTGCCAGCAGCCAAGATAGGGGAGGGACTCGAGTTCAACGGGCGTTCTTC.

The chain recombines TRBV2 with TRBJ2-7; D not resolved. The CDR3 is 9 residues long. Germline V gives CDR1 SNHLY, CDR2 FYNNEI. Deletions cut 8 bases from V and 7 bases from J, with 6 bases between. The CDR3 spells CASGGEQYF. In DNA, the CDR3 is TGTGCCAGCGGTGGGGAGCAGTACTTC.

The chain couples TRBV6-5 to TRBJ2-7; D is uncertain. This CDR3 contains 13 residues. V lost 9 bases and J 0 bases, leaving 12 bases between the germline ends. Per the germline V gene, CDR1 is MNHEY and CDR2 is SVGAGI. The DNA of the CDR3 is TGTGCCAGTCGAATTGCCTCCTCCTACGAGCAGTACTTC. This sequence encodes CASRIASSYEQYF.